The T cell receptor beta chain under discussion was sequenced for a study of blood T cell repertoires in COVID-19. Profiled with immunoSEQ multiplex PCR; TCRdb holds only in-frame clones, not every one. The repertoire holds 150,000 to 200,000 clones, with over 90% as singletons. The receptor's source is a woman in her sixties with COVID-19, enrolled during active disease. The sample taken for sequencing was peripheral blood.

CDR3 amino acids: CASRDPYGVGNQPQHF. The CDR3, as DNA: TGTGCCAGTAGGGACCCGTACGGGGTTGGCAATCAGCCCCAGCATTTT. This chain joins TRBV19 and TRBJ1-5; no clear D gene. The CDR3 runs 16 residues. Germline V gene lookup returns CDR1 LNHDA and CDR2 SQIVND (reference sequence). Trimming took 6 bases from V and 2 from J, leaving 17 bases between them.